This T cell receptor beta chain was captured by sequencing in a study of shared clonotypes between healthy human individuals (dated by TCRdb to about 2020). In terms of the full investigation: The cohort comprised a couple of women and a few men aged 18 to 49 years. To estimate repertoire size and how much clonotype sharing occurs between individuals, the study deeply sequenced the blood TCR repertoires of roughly 5 healthy adults. Each donor's leukapheresis produced roughly between about 0.9 and 9.5 billion PBMCs. For each donor, CD4 naive and CD4 memory were each run on three plates, CD8 naive on two plates, and CD8 memory on one plate. To increase sequencing depth and limit assay-specific biases, TCR repertoire library preparation and sequencing were carried out by different laboratories using diverse techniques.

The investigation overall reported the following: Based on pairwise subsampling, the degree of clonotype sharing among donors was expected to be affected by sequencing depth. Estimated clonotype richness was generally larger for naive than for memory subsets. The genetic and exposure-history diversity represented was limited by the small number of donors. About 5% of naive CD4, roughly 3.5% of naive CD8, approximately 2% of memory CD4, and 0.4% of memory CD8 clonotypes were shared across several donors. Higher generation probabilities were observed for clonotypes shared by all four sorted-subset donors than for non-shared clonotypes. Sampling was limited to blood, and TCR repertoires in tissue likely differ from TCR repertoires in blood. Rarefaction of sorted-subset datasets indicated incomplete sequencing despite the large sequencing depth.

The CDR3 measures 16 amino acids from cysteine to phenylalanine. Only CDR3 DNA is held: 48 bases, read in frame from base 1. Ends trimmed: V by 5 bases, J by 3 bases; bases unmatched to a gene: 13. CDR1 and CDR2 (SGHTA, FQGNSA) derive from the germline V gene. Using the deep immunoSEQ assay, multiplex PCR amplified TCR CDR3 regions from genomic DNA. Genomic DNA extracted from each cell subset was distributed evenly over all wells of several immunoSEQ 96-well plates, and each plate served as one replicate. For sorted subsets, about 200 ng genomic DNA, equal to tens of thousands of T cell genomes, was loaded into each replicate PCR. Purified libraries were measured with a Qubit 3.0 fluorometer, size-checked on a Bioanalyzer 2100, and measured again with the KAPA Library Quantification kit. Every immunoSEQ 96-well plate was sequenced on a separate single-read 150-cycle Illumina NextSeq 550 flow cell. The source study handled its data this way. Because only junctional sequences without quality scores were contained in the immunoSEQ output, filtering matching that applied to full-length reads could not be performed. Sequences were annotated with PyIR, a Python wrapper for IgBLAST v1.9, and V/J genes and CDR3 were assigned using IMGT germline references. Any read was removed if the V/J assignment was weak (E-value above 1e-6), the CDR3 was missing, or the read contained stop codons, out-of-frame junctions, or ambiguous translated residues. V3J clonotypes were defined by identical inferred V gene, J gene, and CDR3 amino acid sequence. Percentage overlap between repertoires was computed as shared unique clonotypes divided by the size of the smaller repertoire. Three approaches were used to assess repertoire richness: RTK rarefaction, the Chao1 estimator, and Recon v2.1 estimates of unobserved clonotypes. For all TCRbeta clonotypes obtained by the gDNA method from a few donors, generation probabilities were computed with OLGA. TCRdb re-hosts the immuneACCESS table, in-frame sequences only. Its copies lack some clones; in the studies checked, an unresolved V gene accounts for under half of them, and the cause for the rest is not known. V, J and clone size are taken as reported in that table, and D and trimming were inferred from the DNA itself. The sample table shows a few million clones, and roughly nine tenths are seen once. The ten largest clones add up to around 0.14% of the sample.

The donors were healthy, HIV-negative adults with no recently reported acute infections or vaccinations. Every donor was a Caucasian adult residing in Nashville, Tennessee, USA. CD4+ T cells were enriched through magnetic negative selection, after which naive cells were positively selected on CD45RA and the remaining negative fraction served as the memory subset. Blood was obtained by leukapheresis, after which PBMCs were separated by Ficoll-Histopaque density gradient centrifugation and cryopreserved in liquid nitrogen vapor phase. Analytical flow cytometry was used to check the purity and quantity of each magnetically sorted T cell population. Genomic DNA was isolated from every sorted fraction and measured by UV absorbance on a Nanodrop 2000c. In the case of this clone: The target of this receptor is not known. The record has no base qualities; no much larger clone is one base away.

The source material was naive CD4+ T cells sorted from blood. What the cell subset or site label conveys for this sample: CD45RA+ positively selected. This chain joins TRBV7-2 to TRBJ2-7; the central 7 bases match TRBD2. The TCR comes from a man aged 18 to 30 in good health. For the CDR3, the sequence is CASSLPSGGGIYEQYF. The nucleotide sequence reads as follows: TGTGCCAGCAGCCTCCCCTCGGGAGGCGGGATCTACGAGCAGTACTTC.